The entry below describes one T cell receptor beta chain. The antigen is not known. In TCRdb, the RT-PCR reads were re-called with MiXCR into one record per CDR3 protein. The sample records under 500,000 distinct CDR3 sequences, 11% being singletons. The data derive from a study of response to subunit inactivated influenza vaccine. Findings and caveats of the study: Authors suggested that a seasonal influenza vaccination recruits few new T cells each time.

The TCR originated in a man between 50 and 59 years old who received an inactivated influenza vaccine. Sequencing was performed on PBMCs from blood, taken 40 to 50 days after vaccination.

The CDR3 spells CSVARTSGNYEQYF. CDR3 DNA sequence: TGCAGCGTAGCTAGGACTAGCGGGAACTACGAGCAGTACTTC. This chain uses TRBV29-1 with TRBJ2-7, with 12 positions matching TRBD2. The CDR3 totals 14 residues. Germline values: CDR1 SQVTM, CDR2 ANQGSEA. V was pared by 6 bases and J by 3 bases, with 6 bases of the junction left unmatched.